These 17 T cell receptor beta chains were sequenced from one sample in a study of T cell responses to AZD1222 COVID-19 vaccine. Using immunoSEQ multiplex PCR, the repertoire was profiled, and TCRdb retains in-frame clones only, with some absent. The data show some 100,000 clones, about 87% seen once. The sequencing used peripheral blood, collected on day 0 of AZD1222 vaccination. The origin of the receptors is an adult in good health.

CDR3 sequence: CASSGGLAGKNIQYF. The CDR3, as DNA: TGTGCCAGCAGTGGGGGACTAGCGGGGAAAAACATTCAGTACTTC. The chain uses TRBV28 and TRBJ2-4; 13 positions agree with TRBD2. The germline V gene has CDR1 MDHEN and CDR2 SYDVKM. Trimming took 5 bases from V and 4 from J; bases not matched to a gene: 2. This CDR3 spans 15 amino acids.

V usage is TRBV30 and J usage is TRBJ1-3, with D perhaps matching TRBD1 (6 bases). Germline-derived CDR1 and CDR2 are GTSNPN and SVGIG (reference sequence). The CDR3 is made up of 13 amino acids. The CDR3 spells CASGHLSGNTIYF. In DNA form, the CDR3 reads TGTGCTTCGGGACACCTCTCTGGAAACACCATATATTTT.

On this clone itself: Mismatch with germline at one junction end may stem from a read error. This sequence joins TRBV28 and TRBJ1-1; 9 bases are a match to TRBD1. The V gene's germline CDR1 is MDHEN and CDR2 SYDVKM. The CDR3 runs to 11 residues. The CDR3 loop is CASSTGTGYDF. The DNA of the CDR3 is TGTGCCAGCAGTACCGGGACAGGGTACGATTTT.

The CDR3 bases are TGTGCCAGTAGGAAAGACAGGGACCCTAACTATGGCTACACCTTC. Encoded protein: CASRKDRDPNYGYTF. This chain links TRBV19 with TRBJ1-2, with 7 bases fitting TRBD1. The CDR3 is 15 amino acids. Germline V lookup: CDR1 LNHDA, CDR2 SQIVND (reference sequence). After removal of 6 bases from V and 0 bases from J, the junction contained 7 bases not matched to a gene.

The chain couples TRBV11-2 to TRBJ2-1; TRBD2 agrees at 8 bases. The CDR3 extends over 17 amino acids. J was trimmed by 0 bases and V by 5 bases; bases with no gene match: 9. Per the germline V gene, CDR1 is SGHAT and CDR2 is FQNNGV. The CDR3 loop is CASSPRASGSSYNEQFF. The CDR3 region has the DNA TGTGCCAGCAGCCCTAGGGCGAGCGGGAGCTCCTACAATGAGCAGTTCTTC. Based on the CDR3 plus reference TRBV11-2 and TRBJ2-1, the full variable domain is EAGVAQSPRYKIIEKRQSVAFWCNPISGHATLYWYQQILGQGPKLLIQFQNNGVVDDSQLPKDRFSAERLKGVDSTLKIQPAKLEDSAVYLCASSPRASGSSYNEQFFGPGTRLTVL.

In this sample, this clone turned up once. The chain employs TRBV7-8 and TRBJ2-7; 14 bases are shared with TRBD2. The CDR3 covers 16 residues. The V and J ends lost 5 bases and 3 bases, in that order; junction bases with no gene match: 6. CDR1 and CDR2 (germline): SGHVS, FQNEAQ. CDR3 region: CASSRGLAGGSYEQYF. The CDR3 DNA is TGTGCCAGCAGCCGAGGACTAGCGGGAGGAAGCTACGAGCAGTACTTC.

Here the CDR3 reads CAMTWGGDTEAFF. CDR3 coding DNA: TGTGCCATGACTTGGGGGGGGGACACTGAAGCTTTCTTT. This chain links TRBV10-3 with TRBJ1-1, with D tentatively TRBD1 (5 bases). The V end lost 9 bases, the J end lost 3 bases, and 14 bases lay between the germline ends. Germline values: CDR1 ENHRY, CDR2 SYGVKD. This CDR3 has 13 amino acids.

V is TRBV5-1 and J is TRBJ2-5; D is undetermined. The CDR3 has 14 residues. The ends were cut back, 5 bases at V and 2 bases at J, with 13 bases in the middle. CDR1 and CDR2 from the germline V gene are SGHRS and YFSETQ. The CDR3 spells CASRRTVAQETQYF. In nucleotides, the CDR3 is TGCGCCAGCAGACGTACGGTGGCGCAAGAGACCCAGTACTTC.

This rearrangement joins TRBV6-6 to TRBJ1-1; TRBD1 agrees at 7 bases. CDR3 size: 16 residues. Germline V CDR1 and CDR2: MNHNY, SVGAGI (reference sequence). Germline trimming cut 5 bases from V and 1 base from J; bases unmatched to any gene: 10. The CDR3 DNA is TGTGCCAGCAGTAGCAGGGGGGCTGGGGGGAACACTGAAGCTTTCTTT. Translated, it gives CASSSRGAGGNTEAFF.

The V and J genes are TRBV29-1 and TRBJ1-1, with unresolved D. Germline assignment: CDR1 SQVTM and CDR2 ANQGSEA. Trimming took off 3 bases at V and 1 base at J, with 3 bases between the two ends. This CDR3 comprises 11 residues. The CDR3 is CSVDRNTEAFF. The CDR3 DNA reads TGCAGCGTTGACAGGAACACTGAAGCTTTCTTT.

This chain links TRBV7-3 with TRBJ1-1; D uncertain. Germline CDR1 reads SGHTA; CDR2 reads FQGTGA. The ends were cut back, 5 bases at V and 3 bases at J, with 10 bases in the middle. The CDR3 contains 13 residues. CDR3 residues: CASSAYTDTEAFF. For the CDR3, the DNA is TGTGCCAGCAGCGCCTATACAGACACTGAAGCTTTCTTT.

The CDR3 sequence: CAISDPTRDREDTQYF. The DNA for the CDR3 is TGTGCCATCAGTGATCCGACCCGGGACAGGGAAGATACGCAGTATTTT. J is TRBJ2-3 and V is TRBV10-3; the match to TRBD1 covers 9 bases. The CDR3 consists of 16 residues. CDR1 and CDR2 (germline): ENHRY, SYGVKD. The junction had 9 bases not matched to a gene; V was cut back by 3 bases and J by 5 bases.

The chain uses TRBV6-5 and TRBJ1-1; D is unclear. Germline lookup yields CDR1 MNHEY and CDR2 SVGAGI. The ends were cut back, 6 bases at V and 1 base at J, with 9 bases in the middle. The CDR3 is made up of 13 amino acids. The CDR3: CASSWGENTEAFF. CDR3 nucleotides: TGTGCCAGCAGCTGGGGAGAGAACACTGAAGCTTTCTTT.

The chain has TRBV24-1 and TRBJ2-1, with a weak D call TRBD2 (6 bases). Trimming removed 9 bases from V and 9 bases from J, with 14 bases in between. Germline V gives CDR1 KGHDR, CDR2 SFDVKD. This CDR3 is built from 12 residues. The CDR3 spells CATQERVGEQFF. CDR3 nucleotide sequence: TGTGCCACCCAAGAGCGGGTGGGTGAGCAGTTCTTC.

This chain links TRBV7-9 with TRBJ2-7; 7 nucleotides line up with TRBD1. Per germline, CDR1 SEHNR and CDR2 FQNEAQ (reference sequence). This CDR3 has 14 residues. After removal of 4 bases from V and 0 bases from J, the junction contained 3 bases not matched to a gene. The CDR3 coding sequence is TGTGCCAGCAGCTGGACAGGACGCTCCTACGAGCAGTACTTC. Amino acid sequence: CASSWTGRSYEQYF.

The rearrangement joins TRBV7-2 to TRBJ2-5; D may match TRBD1 or TRBD2 (6 bases each). Germline CDR1 is SGHTA and CDR2 is FQGNSA. The CDR3 runs to 16 residues. The ends were cut back, 4 bases at V and 2 bases at J, with 17 bases in the middle. The CDR3 protein is CASSSWRRGSQETQYF. CDR3 nucleotides: TGTGCCAGCAGCTCCTGGAGGAGGGGGAGTCAAGAGACCCAGTACTTC.

The J gene is TRBJ1-2, the V gene TRBV9; the D gene is possibly TRBD1 (5 bases). Per the germline V gene, CDR1 is SGDLS and CDR2 is YYNGEE. The CDR3 covers 16 residues. Trimming took off 3 bases at V and 2 bases at J, with 17 bases between the two ends. The DNA for the CDR3 is TGTGCCAGCAGCGCCGTCCGGGACGCGAGGAACTATGGCTACACCTTC. It codes for CASSAVRDARNYGYTF.